The rows below give T cell receptor beta chains drawn from one sample of a study of T cells in Graves' hyperthyroidism and ophthalmopathy. Using its own MiXCR run on the multiplex PCR reads, TCRdb lists one record per CDR3 protein. The sample lists more than 550,000 distinct CDR3 sequences; around a sixth were seen once. Sample: blood. The origin of the receptors is a woman aged 45-59 years with Graves' hyperthyroidism that later progressed to Graves' ophthalmopathy. Each CDR3 is given with its conserved first and last residue. A D gene is named only where the DNA matches it firmly. Clone size is shown for a subset of rows, as once, few, many or a class of expanded clone.

>TRBJ1-2|TRBV3-1|many|NA
CASSPDINYGYTF
TGTGCCAGCAGCCCGGACATAAACTATGGCTACACCTTC
>TRBJ2-7|TRBV7-8|NA|NA
CASSQNRVHEQYF
TGTGCCAGCAGCCAGAACAGGGTCCACGAGCAGTACTTC
>TRBJ2-3|TRBV6-1|few|TRBD1
CASNQDRGLVDTQYF
TGTGCCAGCAACCAGGACAGGGGACTTGTAGATACGCAGTATTTT
>TRBJ2-7|TRBV7-2|few|NA
CASSPNRPYEQYF
TGTGCCAGCAGCCCTAACCGTCCCTACGAGCAGTACTTC
>TRBJ2-5|TRBV10-1|NA|TRBD2
CASSESTSGATETQYF
TGCGCCAGCAGTGAGTCGACTAGCGGGGCTACGGAGACCCAGTACTTC
>TRBJ2-1|TRBV18|many|TRBD2
CASLAGGNNEQFF
TGTGCCAGTCTCGCGGGGGGGAACAATGAGCAGTTCTTC
>TRBJ1-5|TRBV6-1|few|TRBD1
CASSYTGGDQPQHF
TGTGCCAGCAGTTATACAGGGGGAGATCAGCCCCAGCATTTT
>TRBJ2-5|TRBV5-6|few|TRBD2
CASSLALAGGPGETQYF
TGTGCCAGCAGCTTGGCACTAGCGGGGGGGCCGGGAGAGACCCAGTACTTC
>TRBJ2-5|TRBV14|many|NA
CASSHLTGAKETQYF
TGTGCCAGCAGCCATCTGACGGGGGCGAAAGAGACCCAGTACTTC
>TRBJ1-1|TRBV5-6|NA|NA
CASKFRGNTEAFF
TGTGCCAGCAAATTCAGGGGGAACACTGAAGCTTTCTTT
>TRBJ1-2|TRBV30|NA|TRBD1
CAWRRDSYGYTF
TGTGCCTGGCGTAGGGACAGCTATGGCTACACCTTC
>TRBJ2-7|TRBV7-9|many|NA
CASSPTLGGMGSYEQYF
TGTGCCAGCAGCCCCACGCTGGGGGGAATGGGCTCCTACGAGCAGTACTTC
>TRBJ2-1|TRBV6-9|NA|NA
CASSYPGTSQEQFF
TGTGCCAGCAGCTACCCTGGGACTTCCCAGGAGCAGTTCTTC
>TRBJ2-7|TRBV4-1|NA|TRBD1
CASSQDRDRVYEQYF
TGCGCCAGCAGCCAAGACCGGGACAGGGTCTACGAGCAGTACTTC